This TCR beta chain was observed in a study of long-term antiretroviral therapy in people with HIV. Survey-level immunoSEQ v3.0 assays were run. The data were produced by immunoSEQ multiplex PCR, yet TCRdb's version contains in-frame clones alone and is incomplete. Among over 35,000 clones listed, about 94% were seen once. This CDR3 has 16 amino acids. Germline CDR1 is MNHEY and CDR2 is SVGAGI. V lost 0 bases, J lost 2 bases, and 11 bases lay in between. The receptor was isolated from a man aged 30-40 years with HIV. This rearrangement joins TRBV6-5 to TRBJ1-5, with D perhaps matching TRBD1 (6 bases). This specimen was unsorted PBMCs, taken about 9 years after starting antiretroviral therapy. CDR3 residues: CASSYSKQGGNQPQHF. DNA of the CDR3: TGTGCCAGCAGTTACTCGAAACAGGGCGGCAATCAGCCCCAGCATTTT.